This T cell receptor (beta chain) stems from a study of shared clonotypes between healthy human individuals. Study information: Donor composition was two women and three men, aged 18 to 49.

Terminally differentiated effector memory CD45RA+ cells were left out of the naive CD8 fraction, which was CD45RO-negative and positively selected for CCR7. Germline-derived CDR1 and CDR2 are MGHDK and SYGVNS. The V end lost 2 bases, the J end lost 0 bases, and 14 bases lay between the germline ends. The CDR3 length is 17 residues. Some clones are missing from TCRdb's copy, which holds only in-frame ones; the method was immunoSEQ multiplex PCR. The sample lists around 1,900,000 clones, about 94% occurring once. The gene calls are TRBV25-1 and TRBJ2-1; D uncertain. The TCR was taken from a man aged 18 to 29 in good health. Some clones in this sample may be carry-over from other donors' samples. Sequencing was carried out using naive CD8+ T cells from PBMCs. The CDR3 region is CASSEPRSLHSYNEQFF. The CDR3 DNA sequence: TGTGCCAGCAGTGAACCCCGTAGCTTACACTCCTACAATGAGCAGTTCTTC.